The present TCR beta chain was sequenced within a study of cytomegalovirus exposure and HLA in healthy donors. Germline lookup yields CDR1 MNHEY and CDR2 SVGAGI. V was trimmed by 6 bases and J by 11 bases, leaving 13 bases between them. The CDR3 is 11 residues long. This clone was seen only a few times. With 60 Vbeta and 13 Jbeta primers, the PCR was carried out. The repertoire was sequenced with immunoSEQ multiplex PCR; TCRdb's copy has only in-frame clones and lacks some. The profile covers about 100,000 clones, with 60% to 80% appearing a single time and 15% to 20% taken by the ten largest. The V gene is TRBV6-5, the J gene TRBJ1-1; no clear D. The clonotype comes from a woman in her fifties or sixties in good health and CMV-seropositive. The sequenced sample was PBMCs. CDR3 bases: TGTGCCAGCAGGGAGACGGGAAGGGCTTTCTTT. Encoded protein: CASRETGRAFF.